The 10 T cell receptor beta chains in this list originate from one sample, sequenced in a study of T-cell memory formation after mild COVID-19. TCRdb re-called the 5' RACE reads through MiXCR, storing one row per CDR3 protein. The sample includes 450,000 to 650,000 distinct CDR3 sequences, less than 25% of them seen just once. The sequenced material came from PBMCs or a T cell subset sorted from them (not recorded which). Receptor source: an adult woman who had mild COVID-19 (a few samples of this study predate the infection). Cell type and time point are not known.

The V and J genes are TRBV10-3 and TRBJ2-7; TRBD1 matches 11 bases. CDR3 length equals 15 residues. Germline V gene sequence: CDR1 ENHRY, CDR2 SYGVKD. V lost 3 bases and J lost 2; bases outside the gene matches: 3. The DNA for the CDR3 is TGTGCCATCAGTGAAGGACAGGGGGCAACCTACGAGCAGTACTTC. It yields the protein CAISEGQGATYEQYF.

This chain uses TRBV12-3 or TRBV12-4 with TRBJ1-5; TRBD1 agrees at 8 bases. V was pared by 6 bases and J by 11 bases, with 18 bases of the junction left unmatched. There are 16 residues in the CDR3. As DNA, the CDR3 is TGTGCCAGCAGCCATAGGGGGACAGGCGGAGTCGGTGCCCAGCATTTT. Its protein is CASSHRGTGGVGAQHF.

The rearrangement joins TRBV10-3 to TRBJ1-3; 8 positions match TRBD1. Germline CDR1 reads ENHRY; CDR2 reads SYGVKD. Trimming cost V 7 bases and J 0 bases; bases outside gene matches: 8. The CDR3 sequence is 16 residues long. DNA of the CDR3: TGTGCCATCACCCCCGGACAGGGCTACTCTGGAAACACCATATATTTT. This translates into CAITPGQGYSGNTIYF.

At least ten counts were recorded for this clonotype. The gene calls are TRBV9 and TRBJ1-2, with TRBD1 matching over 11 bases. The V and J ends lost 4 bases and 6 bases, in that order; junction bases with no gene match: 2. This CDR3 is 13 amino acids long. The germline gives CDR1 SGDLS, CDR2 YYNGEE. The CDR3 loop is CASSPGQGDGYTF. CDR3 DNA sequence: TGTGCCAGCAGCCCGGGACAGGGGGATGGCTACACCTTC.

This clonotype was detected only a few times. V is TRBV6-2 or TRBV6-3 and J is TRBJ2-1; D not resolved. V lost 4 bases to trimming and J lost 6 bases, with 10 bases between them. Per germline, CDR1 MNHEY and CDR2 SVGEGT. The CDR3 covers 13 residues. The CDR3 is CASSSLGFNEQFF. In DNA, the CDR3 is TGTGCCAGCAGTTCCCTAGGTTTCAATGAGCAGTTCTTC.

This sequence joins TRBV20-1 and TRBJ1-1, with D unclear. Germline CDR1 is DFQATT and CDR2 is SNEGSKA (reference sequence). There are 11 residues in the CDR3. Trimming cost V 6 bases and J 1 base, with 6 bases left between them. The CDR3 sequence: CSAPWNTEAFF. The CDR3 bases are TGCAGTGCGCCATGGAACACTGAAGCTTTCTTT.

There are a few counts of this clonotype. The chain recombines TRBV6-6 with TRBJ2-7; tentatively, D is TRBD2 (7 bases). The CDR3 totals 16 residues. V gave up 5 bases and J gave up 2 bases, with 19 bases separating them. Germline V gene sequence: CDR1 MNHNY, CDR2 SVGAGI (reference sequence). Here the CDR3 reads CASSQWPGGPTYEQYF. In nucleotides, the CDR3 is TGTGCCAGCAGTCAATGGCCCGGGGGGCCGACCTACGAGCAGTACTTC.

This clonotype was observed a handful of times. For the CDR3, the DNA is TGTGCCAGCAGTCCTGGGGGCGGCGACCCCTCCTACGAGCAGTACTTC. Amino acid sequence: CASSPGGGDPSYEQYF. The gene calls are TRBV28 and TRBJ2-7; D perhaps matches TRBD1 (6 bases). In germline, CDR1 is MDHEN, CDR2 SYDVKM. The CDR3 length is 16 residues. Trimming took 5 bases from V and 0 from J, leaving 17 bases between them.

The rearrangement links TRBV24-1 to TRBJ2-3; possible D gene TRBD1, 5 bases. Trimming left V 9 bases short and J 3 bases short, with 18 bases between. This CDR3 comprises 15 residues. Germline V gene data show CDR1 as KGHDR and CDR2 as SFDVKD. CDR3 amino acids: CATRATGKGTDTQYF. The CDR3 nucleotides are TGTGCCACCCGGGCCACAGGAAAGGGGACAGATACGCAGTATTTT.

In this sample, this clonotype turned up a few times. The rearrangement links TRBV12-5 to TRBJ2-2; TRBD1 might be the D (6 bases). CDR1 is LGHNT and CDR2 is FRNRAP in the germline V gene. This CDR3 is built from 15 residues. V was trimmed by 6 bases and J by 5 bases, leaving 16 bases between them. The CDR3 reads CASGPLDSVTGELFF. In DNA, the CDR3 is TGTGCTAGTGGCCCTCTGGACAGCGTAACCGGGGAGCTGTTTTTT.